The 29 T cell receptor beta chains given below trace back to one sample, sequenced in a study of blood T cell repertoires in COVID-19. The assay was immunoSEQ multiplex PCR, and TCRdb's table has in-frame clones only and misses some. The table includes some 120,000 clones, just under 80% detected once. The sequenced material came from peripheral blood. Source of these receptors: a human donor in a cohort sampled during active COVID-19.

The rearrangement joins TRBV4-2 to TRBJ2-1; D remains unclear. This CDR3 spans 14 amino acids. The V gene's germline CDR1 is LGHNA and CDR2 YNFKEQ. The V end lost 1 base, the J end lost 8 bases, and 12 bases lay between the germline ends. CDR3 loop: CASSQGPNGDEQFF. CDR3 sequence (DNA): TGTGCCAGCAGCCAAGGGCCCAACGGAGATGAGCAGTTCTTC.

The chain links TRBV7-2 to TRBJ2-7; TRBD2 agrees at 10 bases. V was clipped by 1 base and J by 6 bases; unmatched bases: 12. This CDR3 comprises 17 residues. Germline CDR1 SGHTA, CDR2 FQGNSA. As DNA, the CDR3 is TGTGCCAGCAGCTTAGTGGGGGGGGCTAGCGGGAGATCCGAGCAGTACTTC. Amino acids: CASSLVGGASGRSEQYF.

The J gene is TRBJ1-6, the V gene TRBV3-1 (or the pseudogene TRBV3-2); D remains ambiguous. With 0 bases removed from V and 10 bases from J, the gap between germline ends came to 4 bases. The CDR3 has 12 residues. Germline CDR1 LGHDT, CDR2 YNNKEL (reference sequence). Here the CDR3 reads CASSQDRSPLHF. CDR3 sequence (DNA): TGTGCCAGCAGCCAAGATCGGTCACCCCTCCACTTT.

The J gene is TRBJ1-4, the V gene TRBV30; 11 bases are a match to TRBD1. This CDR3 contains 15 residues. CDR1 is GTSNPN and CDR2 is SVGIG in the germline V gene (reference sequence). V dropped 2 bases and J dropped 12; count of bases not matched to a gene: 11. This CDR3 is CAWSWTGGNMAELFF. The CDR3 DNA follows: TGTGCCTGGAGTTGGACAGGGGGCAATATGGCGGAACTGTTTTTT.

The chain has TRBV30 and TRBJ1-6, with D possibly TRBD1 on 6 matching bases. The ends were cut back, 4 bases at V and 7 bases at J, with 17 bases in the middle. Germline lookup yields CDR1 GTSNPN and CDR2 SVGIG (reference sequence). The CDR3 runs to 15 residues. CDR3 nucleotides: TGTGCCTGGAAGAACGACAGGTGGGACAATTCACCCCTCCACTTT. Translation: CAWKNDRWDNSPLHF.

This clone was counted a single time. CDR3 region: CASSLRSGEGKNIQYF. The CDR3 DNA is TGTGCCAGCTCACTCCGTAGCGGAGAAGGGAAAAACATTCAGTACTTC. The V call is TRBV18, the J call TRBJ2-4; maybe TRBD2 (6 bases). Germline CDR1 and CDR2: KGHSH and LQKENI. The CDR3 loop spans 16 amino acids. Trimming took off 4 bases at V and 4 bases at J, with 17 bases between the two ends.

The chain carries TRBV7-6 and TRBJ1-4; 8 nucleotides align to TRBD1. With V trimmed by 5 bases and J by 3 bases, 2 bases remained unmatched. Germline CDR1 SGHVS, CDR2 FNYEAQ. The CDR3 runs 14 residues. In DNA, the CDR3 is TGTGCCAGCAGCCAGGGACAGGCTAATGAAAAACTGTTTTTT. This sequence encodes CASSQGQANEKLFF.

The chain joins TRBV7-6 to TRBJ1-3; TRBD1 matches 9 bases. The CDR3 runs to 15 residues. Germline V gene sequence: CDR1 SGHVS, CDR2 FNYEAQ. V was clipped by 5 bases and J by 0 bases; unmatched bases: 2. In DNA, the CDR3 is TGTGCCAGCAGCCTGACAGGGGGCTCTGGAAACACCATATATTTT. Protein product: CASSLTGGSGNTIYF.

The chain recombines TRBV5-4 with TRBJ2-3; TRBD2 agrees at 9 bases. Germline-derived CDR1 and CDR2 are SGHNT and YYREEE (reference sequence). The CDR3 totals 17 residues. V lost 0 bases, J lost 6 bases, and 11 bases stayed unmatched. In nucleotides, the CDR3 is TGTGCCAGCAGCTTGGCCACGATAGCGGGAGCTTTTGATACGCAGTATTTT. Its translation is CASSLATIAGAFDTQYF.

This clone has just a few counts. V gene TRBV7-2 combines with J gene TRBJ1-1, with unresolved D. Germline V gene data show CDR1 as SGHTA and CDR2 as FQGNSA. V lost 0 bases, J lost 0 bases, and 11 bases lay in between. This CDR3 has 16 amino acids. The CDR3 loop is CASSLASRRMNTEAFF. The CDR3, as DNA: TGTGCCAGCAGCTTAGCGAGTAGGCGGATGAACACTGAAGCTTTCTTT.

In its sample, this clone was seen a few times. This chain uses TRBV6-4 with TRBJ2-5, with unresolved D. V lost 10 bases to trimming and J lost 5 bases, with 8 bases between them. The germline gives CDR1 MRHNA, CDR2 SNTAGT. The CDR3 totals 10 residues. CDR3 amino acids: CATSPETQYF. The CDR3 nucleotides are TGTGCCACCTCTCCGGAGACCCAGTACTTC.

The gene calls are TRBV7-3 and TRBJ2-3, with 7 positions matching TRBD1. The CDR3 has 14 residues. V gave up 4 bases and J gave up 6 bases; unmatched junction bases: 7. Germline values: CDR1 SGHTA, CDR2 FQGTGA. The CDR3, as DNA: TGTGCCAGCAGCTCCCGACAGGGCCCCGATACGCAGTATTTT. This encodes CASSSRQGPDTQYF.

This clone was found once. The CDR3 region is CASSPKAGSWSYNEQFF. As DNA, the CDR3 is TGTGCCAGTAGCCCAAAAGCGGGAAGTTGGTCCTACAATGAGCAGTTCTTC. The chain combines TRBV19 with TRBJ2-1, with 7 nucleotides matching TRBD2. The CDR3 covers 17 residues. The V segment lost 6 bases and the J segment 1 base; nucleotides outside the gene matches: 12. CDR1 and CDR2 (germline): LNHDA, SQIVND (reference sequence).

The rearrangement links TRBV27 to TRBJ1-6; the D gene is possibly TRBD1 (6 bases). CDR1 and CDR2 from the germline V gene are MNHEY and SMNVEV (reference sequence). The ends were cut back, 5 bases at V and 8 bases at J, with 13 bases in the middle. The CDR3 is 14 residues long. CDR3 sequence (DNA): TGTGCCAGCAGTGCAAACTACAGGGATTCACCCCTCCACTTT. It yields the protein CASSANYRDSPLHF.

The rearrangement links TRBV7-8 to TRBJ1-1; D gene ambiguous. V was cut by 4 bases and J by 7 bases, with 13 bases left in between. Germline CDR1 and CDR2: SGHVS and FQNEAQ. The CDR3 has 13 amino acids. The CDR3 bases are TGTGCCAGCAGCTCACCGCGGGCAGATGAAGCTTTCTTT. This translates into CASSSPRADEAFF.

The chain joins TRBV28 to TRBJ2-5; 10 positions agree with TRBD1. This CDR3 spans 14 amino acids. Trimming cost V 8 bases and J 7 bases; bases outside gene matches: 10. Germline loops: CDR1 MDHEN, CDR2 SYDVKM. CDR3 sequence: CASHPGQGIGTQYF. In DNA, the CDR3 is TGTGCCAGCCATCCGGGACAGGGGATAGGGACCCAGTACTTC.

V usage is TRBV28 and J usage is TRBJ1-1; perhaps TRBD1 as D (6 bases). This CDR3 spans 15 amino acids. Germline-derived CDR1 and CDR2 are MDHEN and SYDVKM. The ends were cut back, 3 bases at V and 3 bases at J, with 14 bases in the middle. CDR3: CASSFTGGGDTEAFF. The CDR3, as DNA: TGTGCCAGCAGTTTCACCGGGGGGGGCGACACTGAAGCTTTCTTT.

The CDR3 DNA reads as TGCAGCGTTGCGGACAGTCCTAACTATGGCTACACCTTC. Translated: CSVADSPNYGYTF. The V and J genes are TRBV29-1 and TRBJ1-2; perhaps TRBD1 as D (6 bases). Germline CDR1 is SQVTM and CDR2 is ANQGSEA. V lost 4 bases and J 0 bases, leaving 9 bases between the germline ends. This CDR3 spans 13 amino acids.

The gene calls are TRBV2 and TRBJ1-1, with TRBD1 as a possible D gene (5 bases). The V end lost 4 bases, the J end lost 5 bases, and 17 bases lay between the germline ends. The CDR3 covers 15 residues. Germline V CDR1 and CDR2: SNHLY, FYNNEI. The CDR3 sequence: CASSVFRGGGTEAFF. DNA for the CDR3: TGTGCCAGCAGTGTTTTTAGGGGAGGAGGGACTGAAGCTTTCTTT.

The CDR3 nucleotides are TGTGCCAGCAGCAAACAGGGGCCTCCGGTCACTGAAGCTTTCTTT. It specifies CASSKQGPPVTEAFF. The chain carries TRBV7-2 and TRBJ1-1; 7 nucleotides match TRBD1. The CDR3 is 15 amino acids. The J segment lost 4 bases and the V segment lost 5 bases, leaving 10 bases of the junction unmatched. Germline V gene lookup returns CDR1 SGHTA and CDR2 FQGNSA.

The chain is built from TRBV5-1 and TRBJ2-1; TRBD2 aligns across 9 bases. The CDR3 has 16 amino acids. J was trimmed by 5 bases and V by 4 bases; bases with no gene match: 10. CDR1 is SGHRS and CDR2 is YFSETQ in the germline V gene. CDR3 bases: TGCGCCAGCAGCCCGGTAGCGGGAGTCAGAAACAATGAGCAGTTCTTC. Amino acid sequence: CASSPVAGVRNNEQFF.

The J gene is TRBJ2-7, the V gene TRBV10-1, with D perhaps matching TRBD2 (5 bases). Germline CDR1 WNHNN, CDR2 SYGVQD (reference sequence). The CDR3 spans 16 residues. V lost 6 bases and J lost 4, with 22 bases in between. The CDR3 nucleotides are TGCGCCAGCAGACCCACTAGAGGGCCCCCTCAATACGAGCAGTACTTC. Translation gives CASRPTRGPPQYEQYF.

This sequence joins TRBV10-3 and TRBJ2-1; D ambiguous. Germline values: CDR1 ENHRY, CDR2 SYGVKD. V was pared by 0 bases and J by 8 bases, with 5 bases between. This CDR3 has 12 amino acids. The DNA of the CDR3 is TGTGCCATCAGTGAGTCGGCTTATGAGCAGTTCTTC. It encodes CAISESAYEQFF.

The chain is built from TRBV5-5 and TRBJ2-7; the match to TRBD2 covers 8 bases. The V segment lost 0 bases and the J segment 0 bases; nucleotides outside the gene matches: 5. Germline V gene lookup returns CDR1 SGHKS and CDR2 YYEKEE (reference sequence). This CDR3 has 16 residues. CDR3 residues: CASSLGLAGNSYEQYF. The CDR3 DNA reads TGTGCCAGCAGCTTGGGTCTAGCGGGTAACTCCTACGAGCAGTACTTC.

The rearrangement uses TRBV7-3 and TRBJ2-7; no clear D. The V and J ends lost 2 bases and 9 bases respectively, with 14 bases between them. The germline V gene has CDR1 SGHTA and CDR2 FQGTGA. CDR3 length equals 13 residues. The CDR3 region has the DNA TGTGCCAGCAGCTTACTACCCCCGGGTCCGCAGTACTTC. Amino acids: CASSLLPPGPQYF.

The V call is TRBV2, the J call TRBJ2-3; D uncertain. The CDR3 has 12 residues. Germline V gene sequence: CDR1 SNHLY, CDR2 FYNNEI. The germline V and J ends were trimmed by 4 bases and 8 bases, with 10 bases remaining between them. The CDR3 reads CASSVQWPTQYF. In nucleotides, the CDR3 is TGTGCCAGCAGTGTCCAGTGGCCTACGCAGTATTTT. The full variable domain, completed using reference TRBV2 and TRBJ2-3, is EPEVTQTPSHQVTQMGQEVILRCVPISNHLYFYWYRQILGQKVEFLVSFYNNEISEKSEIFDDQFSVERPDGSNFTLKIRSTKLEDSAMYFCASSVQWPTQYFGPGTRLTVL.

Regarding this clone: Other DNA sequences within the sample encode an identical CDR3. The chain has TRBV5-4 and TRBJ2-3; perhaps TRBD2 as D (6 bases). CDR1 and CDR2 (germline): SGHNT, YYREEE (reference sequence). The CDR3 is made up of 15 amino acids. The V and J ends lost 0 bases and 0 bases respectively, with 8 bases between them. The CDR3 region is CASSLGRGSTDTQYF. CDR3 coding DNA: TGTGCCAGCAGCTTGGGACGGGGGAGCACAGATACGCAGTATTTT.

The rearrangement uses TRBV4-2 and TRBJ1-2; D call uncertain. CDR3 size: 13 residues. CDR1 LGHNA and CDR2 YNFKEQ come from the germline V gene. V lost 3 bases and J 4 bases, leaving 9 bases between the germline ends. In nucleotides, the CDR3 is TGTGCCAGCAGCCACGGAGGCGGCTATGGCTACACCTTC. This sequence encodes CASSHGGGYGYTF.

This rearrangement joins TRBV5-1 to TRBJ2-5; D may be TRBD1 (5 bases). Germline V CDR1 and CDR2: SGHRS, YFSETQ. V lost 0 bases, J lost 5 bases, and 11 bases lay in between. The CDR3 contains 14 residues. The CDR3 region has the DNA TGCGCCAGCAGCTTGGGACGGGCAGGGGAGACCCAGTACTTC. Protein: CASSLGRAGETQYF.